This T cell receptor beta chain was captured in a study of metastatic and nonmetastatic thyroid tumors. Study-level background: Across blood and tumor or nodule tissue, repertoires from malignant and benign thyroid patients were compared with one another. Regarding the study as a whole: Reported TCR beta diversity, measured in blood and tumor, was significantly higher for malignant thyroid tumors than for benign nodules.

Authors' processing steps: Differences in CDR3 between clinicopathological groups were drawn on to build a classifier intended to discriminate distant-metastatic papillary thyroid cancer patients. Using MiXCR, TCRdb reanalyzed the PCR reads. The V and J calls, along with clone size, are taken from TCRdb and not from the paper's own processing. The table shows fewer than 12,000 clones, with under 30% occurring only once. CDR3 length: 15 residues. The V end lost 1 base, the J end lost 3 bases, and 14 bases lay between the germline ends. The V gene's germline CDR1 is SGHRS and CDR2 YFSETQ. By share, this clone ranks as medium-sized (0.01 to 0.1%). Its specificity is unknown. All patients were treatment-naive before thyroid surgery.

The rearrangement joins TRBV5-1 to TRBJ2-7; D might be TRBD2 (6 bases). Sequencing was done on a sample of tumor tissue. The sequence was obtained from a male donor with papillary thyroid cancer or a benign thyroid nodule (not recorded which). Some clones in this sample may be carry-over from other donors' samples. The CDR3 protein is CASSLLGGTNYEQYF. The CDR3, as DNA: TGCGCCAGCAGCTTGTTGGGGGGTACTAACTACGAGCAGTACTTC.